The clone carrying this T cell receptor beta chain was seen only once. The antigen is undetermined. The data stem from a study of cytomegalovirus exposure and HLA in healthy donors. Background on the study: An analysis done earlier identified about 120 million unique TCR beta sequences from 150 million to 200 million T cells. Study conclusions and caveats: Immune exposure was documented only through CMV serostatus. In a later analysis, HLA-associated TCR beta chains were more clonally expanded than equally common others.

Germline loops: CDR1 MNHEY, CDR2 SMNVEV (reference sequence). The CDR3 has 15 amino acids. Deletions cut 0 bases from V and 6 bases from J, with 14 bases between. PCR was performed using 60 Vbeta and 13 Jbeta primers. Assay used: immunoSEQ multiplex PCR; TCRdb lists only in-frame clones, some missing. The sample contains roughly 170,000 clones, about three quarters of which appear only once. This TCR was sampled from a female donor in good health and CMV-seronegative. This chain uses TRBV27 with TRBJ1-1, with D possibly being TRBD1 (6 bases). The sequenced sample was PBMCs. The CDR3 DNA follows: TGTGCCAGCAGTTTATCGCCAGGGGCCGGCTCTGAAGCTTTCTTT. This gives the protein CASSLSPGAGSEAFF.